This entry is about one T cell receptor beta chain. CD4+ cells underwent separation, giving CD45RA+ naive and CD45RA-negative memory subsets. The sample is drawn from a study of shared clonotypes between healthy human individuals. Sequencing used immunoSEQ multiplex PCR; TCRdb keeps in-frame clones, though not all of them. The sample records approximately 1.5 million clones, around 98% being singletons. Germline CDR1 and CDR2: KGHSH and LQKENI. This CDR3 is 17 amino acids long. V shed 5 bases, J shed 1 base, and the junction held 5 bases outside the gene matches. The chain has TRBV18 and TRBJ2-7, with 16 positions matching TRBD2. The sample consisted of naive CD4+ T cells sorted from blood. Indicated subset: CD45RA+ positively selected. The sequence derives from a man aged 30 to 39 in good health. CDR3: CASSTGLAGGGSYEQYF. The CDR3 DNA is TGTGCCAGCTCAACGGGACTAGCGGGAGGGGGATCCTACGAGCAGTACTTC.